This paragraph covers one T cell receptor beta chain sequence. The specificity of this receptor is unknown. No base-level quality is on record; no much larger clone is a single base apart. These data belong to a study of CD8 T cells in Susac syndrome (dated by TCRdb to about 2019). Study-level background: Of the Susac syndrome patients who were sequenced, six had clinically active disease and eight were in clinical remission. Repertoire sequencing was used to test whether CD8+ T cell activation and differentiation in Susac syndrome was antigen driven. At blood withdrawal, Susac syndrome patients were therapy-naive, treated with corticosteroids (with IVIg additionally given to some), or treated with IVIg alone.

CDR1 SGHRS and CDR2 YFSETQ are derived from the germline V gene. The CDR3, cysteine through phenylalanine, is 14 amino acids long. Only the CDR3 part of the read is kept: 42 bases, read in frame from the first base. Cut back by 0 bases and 0 bases, the V and J ends lie 6 bases apart. Peripheral blood CD8+ and CD4+ T cells from healthy donors, Susac syndrome patients and multiple sclerosis patients were profiled by high-throughput TCR beta sequencing. The Susac syndrome patients fulfilled recently defined diagnostic criteria for definite or probable disease. Bulk CD8+ and CD4+ T cells were purified by magnetic negative isolation, while CD8+ TEMRA cells were enriched using FACS. Blood was collected in EDTA tubes and processed within 24 hours, with PBMCs isolated through density gradient centrifugation. PBMCs intended for TCR sequencing were cryopreserved in liquid nitrogen and thawed later in a water bath at 37 degrees C. A purity of at least 90% was achieved for sorted or isolated CD4+, CD8+ and CD8+ TEMRA cells.

What the study reported, not specific to this receptor: In the CD4+ T cell repertoire of Susac syndrome patients, clonal expansion was not detected. The number of individuals in the TCR sequencing and HLA analysis was acknowledged as relatively small.

RNA was extracted with the RNeasy kit and roughly 0.45 to 1 ug was reverse transcribed using random hexamers. The immunoSEQ multiplex PCR assay, covering 54 Vbeta and 13 Jbeta segments, was used to amplify TCR beta CDR3 regions. PCR amplification bias was corrected using a synthetic template baseline for primer optimization and computational correction. In the original analysis: Only productive sequences were kept, with reads annotated to V, D and J genes according to IMGT and analyzed in immunoSEQ Analyzer. To calculate clonality, Shannon entropy was normalized by log2 of the number of productive unique sequences and then subtracted from one. For each patient and control, public and private clones were evaluated among the 100 most prevalent clones. Susac-specific clones were defined as absent from healthy and MS cohorts, some 1,000 published viral clones and other ImmuneACCESS disease sequences. Using fastp trimming at Q25 and MiXCR clonotype assembly, TCRdb reanalyzed the public sequencing data and kept in-frame beta chains. Rows are combined by CDR3 protein, so each entry shows the most common genes and DNA. These V and J calls rely on TCRdb rather than the paper's analysis. Recorded for this sample are approximately 260,000 distinct CDR3 sequences; approximately 95% of them occurred a single time. The ten largest clones take up approximately 0.094% of the sample.

The origin of this receptor is a human donor with Susac syndrome. The rearrangement combines TRBV5-1 with TRBJ2-5; a confident D gene designation cannot be given. The sequencing input was CD4+ T cells from PBMCs. The sequence in DNA is TGCGCCAGCAGCTTGGTGGGCGACCAAGAGACCCAGTACTTC. Translated, it reads CASSLVGDQETQYF.